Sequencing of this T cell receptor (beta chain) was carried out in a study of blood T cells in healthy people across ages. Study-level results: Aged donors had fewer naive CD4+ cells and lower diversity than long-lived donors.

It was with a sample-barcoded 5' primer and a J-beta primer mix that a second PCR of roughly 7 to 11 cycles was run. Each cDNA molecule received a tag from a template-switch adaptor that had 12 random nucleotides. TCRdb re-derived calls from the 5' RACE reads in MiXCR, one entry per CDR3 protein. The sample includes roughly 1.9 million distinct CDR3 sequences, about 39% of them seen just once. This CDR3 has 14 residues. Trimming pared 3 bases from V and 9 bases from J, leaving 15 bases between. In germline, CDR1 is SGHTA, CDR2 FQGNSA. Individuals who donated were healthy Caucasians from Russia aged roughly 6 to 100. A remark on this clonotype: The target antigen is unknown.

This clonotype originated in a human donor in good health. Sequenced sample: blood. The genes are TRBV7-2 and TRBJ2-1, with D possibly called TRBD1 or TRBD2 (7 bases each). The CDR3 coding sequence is TGTGCCAGCAGCTTCTTAACAGGGGAGGGTGAGCAGTTCTTC. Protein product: CASSFLTGEGEQFF.